This TCR beta chain was retrieved from a study of breast tumors, draining lymph nodes, adjacent tissues. This clonotype was counted many times. Its target is not known. General study results and limits: The data were judged consistent with most tumor T cells coming from lymph node and expanding in tumor. Tumors had less TCR diversity than lymph nodes, more than nontumor tissue. Tumor and nontumor repertoires were significantly more similar in luminal-like than in basal-like breast cancer. That most tumor T cells come from lymph nodes remained unproven.

Samples came from axillary lymph nodes draining the breast cancer. TCRdb independently ran MiXCR on the multiplex PCR reads; one entry per CDR3 protein. The top ten clones hold more than 4% of a sample with some 200,000 distinct CDR3 sequences, about 32% of them seen once. J was trimmed by 5 bases and V by 1 base; bases with no gene match: 5. CDR3 length: 15 amino acids. The V gene's germline CDR1 is SGHTA and CDR2 FQGNSA. The source of this sequence is a female donor with breast cancer. Some clones in this sample may be carry-over from other donors' samples. This chain links TRBV7-2 with TRBJ1-3; 7 nucleotides agree with TRBD1. The sample was axillary lymph node tissue. Here the CDR3 DNA reads TGTGCCAGCAGCTTAGAAGGGACAGCCCGAAACACCATATATTTT. Encoded protein: CASSLEGTARNTIYF.